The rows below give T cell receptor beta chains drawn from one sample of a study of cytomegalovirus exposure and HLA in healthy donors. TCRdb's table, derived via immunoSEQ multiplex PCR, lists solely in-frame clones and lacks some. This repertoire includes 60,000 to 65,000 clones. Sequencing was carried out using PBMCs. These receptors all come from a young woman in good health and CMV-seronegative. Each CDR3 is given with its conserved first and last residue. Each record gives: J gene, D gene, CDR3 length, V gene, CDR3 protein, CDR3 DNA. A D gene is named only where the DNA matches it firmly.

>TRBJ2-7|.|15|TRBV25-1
CASSGHPGMGGEQYF
TGTGCCAGCAGTGGCCATCCCGGGATGGGTGGCGAGCAGTACTTC
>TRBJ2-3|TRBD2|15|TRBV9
CASSPSSGSSNTQYF
TGTGCCAGCAGCCCTTCTAGCGGGAGCTCGAATACGCAGTATTTT
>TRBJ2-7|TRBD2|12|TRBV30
CAWNGGSYEQYF
TGTGCCTGGAACGGGGGGTCCTACGAGCAGTACTTC
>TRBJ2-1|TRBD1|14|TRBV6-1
CASSELTGSHEQFF
TGTGCCAGCAGTGAATTGACAGGGTCCCATGAGCAGTTCTTC
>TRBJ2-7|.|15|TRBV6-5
CASCPLRGSPYEQYF
TGTGCCAGCTGCCCCTTGAGAGGGTCGCCCTACGAGCAGTACTTC
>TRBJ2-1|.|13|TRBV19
CASFGTLDNEQFF
TGTGCCAGTTTCGGGACTCTCGACAATGAGCAGTTCTTC
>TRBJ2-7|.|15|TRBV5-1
CASSLETDAYYEQYF
TGCGCCAGCAGCTTGGAAACAGACGCCTACTACGAGCAGTACTTC
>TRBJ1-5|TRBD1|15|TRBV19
CASSTSGTGVQPQHF
TGTGCCAGTAGTACCTCGGGGACAGGGGTCCAGCCCCAGCATTTT
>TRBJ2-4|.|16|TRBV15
CATSSPAALAKNIQYF
TGTGCCACCAGCAGTCCAGCGGCCCTCGCCAAAAACATTCAGTACTTC
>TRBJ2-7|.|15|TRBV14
CASSPLGGVVHEQYF
TGTGCCAGCAGCCCCTTAGGGGGTGTCGTCCACGAGCAGTACTTC
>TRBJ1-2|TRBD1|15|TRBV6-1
CASTRDREWNYGYTF
TGTGCCAGCACCCGGGACAGGGAATGGAACTATGGCTACACCTTC
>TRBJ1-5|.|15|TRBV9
CASSRTGSGNQPQHF
TGTGCCAGCAGCCGGACGGGGTCTGGCAATCAGCCCCAGCATTTT
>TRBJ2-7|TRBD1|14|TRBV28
CASSAGQGAREQYF
TGTGCCAGCAGCGCTGGACAGGGGGCGAGGGAGCAGTACTTC
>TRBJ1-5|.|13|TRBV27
CASRRTGGQPQHF
TGTGCCAGCAGGAGAACCGGGGGTCAGCCCCAGCATTTT
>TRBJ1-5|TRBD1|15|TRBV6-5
CASRRGQGRGQPQHF
TGTGCCAGCAGAAGGGGGCAGGGAAGGGGTCAGCCCCAGCATTTT
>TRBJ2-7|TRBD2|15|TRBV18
CASSPGLAGLDEQYF
TGTGCCAGCTCACCAGGGCTAGCGGGGTTGGACGAGCAGTACTTC
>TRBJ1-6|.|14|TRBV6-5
CASSYGLDNSPLHF
TGTGCCAGCAGTTACGGGCTCGACAATTCACCCCTCCACTTT
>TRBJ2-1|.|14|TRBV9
CASSVGGSDNEQFF
TGTGCCAGCAGCGTAGGTGGGAGCGACAATGAGCAGTTCTTC
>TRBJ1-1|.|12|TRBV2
CASNAVSAEAFF
TGTGCCAGCAACGCGGTATCGGCTGAAGCTTTCTTT
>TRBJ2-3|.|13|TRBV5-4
CASSPQRADTQYF
TGTGCCAGCAGCCCTCAGCGGGCGGATACGCAGTATTTT